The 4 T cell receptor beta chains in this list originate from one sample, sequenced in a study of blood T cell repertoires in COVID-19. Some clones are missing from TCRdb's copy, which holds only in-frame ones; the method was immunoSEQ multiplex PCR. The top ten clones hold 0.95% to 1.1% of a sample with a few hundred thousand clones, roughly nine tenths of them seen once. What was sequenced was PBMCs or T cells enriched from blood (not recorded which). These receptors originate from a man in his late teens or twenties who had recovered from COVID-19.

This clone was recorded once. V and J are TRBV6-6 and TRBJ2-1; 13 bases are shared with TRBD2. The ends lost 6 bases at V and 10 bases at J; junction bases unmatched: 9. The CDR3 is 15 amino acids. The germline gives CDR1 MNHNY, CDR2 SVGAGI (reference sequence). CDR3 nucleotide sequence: TGTGCCAGCAGCCTACGACTAGCGGGAGGAGGAGAGCAGTTCTTC. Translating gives CASSLRLAGGGEQFF.

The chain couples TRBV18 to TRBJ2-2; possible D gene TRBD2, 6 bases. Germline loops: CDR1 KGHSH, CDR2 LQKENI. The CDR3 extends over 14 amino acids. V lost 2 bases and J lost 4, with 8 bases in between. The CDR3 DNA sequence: TGTGCCAGCTCACCAGGACTATCCACCGGGGAGCTGTTTTTT. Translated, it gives CASSPGLSTGELFF.

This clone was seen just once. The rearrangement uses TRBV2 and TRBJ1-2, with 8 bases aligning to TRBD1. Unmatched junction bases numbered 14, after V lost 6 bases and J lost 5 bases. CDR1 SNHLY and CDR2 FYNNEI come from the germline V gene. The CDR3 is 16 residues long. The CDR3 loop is CASRLIQGVLGYGYTF. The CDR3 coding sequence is TGTGCCAGCAGGTTAATACAGGGGGTACTGGGATATGGCTACACCTTC.

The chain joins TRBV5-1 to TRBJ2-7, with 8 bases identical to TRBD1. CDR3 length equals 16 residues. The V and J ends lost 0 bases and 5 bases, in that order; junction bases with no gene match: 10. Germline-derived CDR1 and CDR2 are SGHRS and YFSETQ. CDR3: CASSLGRQGAWHEQYF. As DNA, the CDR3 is TGCGCCAGCAGCTTGGGTCGTCAGGGGGCTTGGCACGAGCAGTACTTC.